This is a list of T cell receptor beta chains from one sample in a study of CD8+CD57+ T cells in acquired aplastic anemia. TCRdb recomputed calls from the reads with MiXCR, one row per CDR3 protein. The table has under 200,000 distinct CDR3 sequences, around half seen once. What was sequenced was sorted CD4+, CD8+, or CD8+CD57+ T cells (not recorded which) from PBMCs. The receptors were sampled from a human donor with aplastic anemia. The CDR3 runs from the conserved cysteine through the conserved F or W. The order of the fields is J gene, V gene, clone size, D gene, CDR3 protein, CDR3 DNA. D genes are given only for firm matches. Expanded clones are given a class, and other clones once, few, many or no size at all.

TRBJ2-5,TRBV29-1,NA,TRBD1,CSVVPGQGDQETQYF,TGCAGCGTTGTTCCGGGACAGGGAGACCAAGAGACCCAGTACTTC
TRBJ2-6,TRBV19,NA,TRBD2,CAGSIELTSGRYNVLTF,TGTGCCGGTAGTATAGAGCTCACTAGCGGGAGGTACAACGTCCTGACTTTC
TRBJ2-7,TRBV7-9,NA,TRBD2,CASSPIAGAFYEQYF,TGTGCCAGCAGCCCCATAGCGGGGGCCTTCTACGAGCAGTACTTC
TRBJ2-5,TRBV19,NA,NA,CASSISSGISRQETQYF,TGTGCCAGTAGTATCTCGTCGGGGATTTCTCGCCAAGAGACCCAGTACTTC
TRBJ1-4,TRBV20-1,NA,NA,CSVWTDPNEKLFF,TGCAGTGTCTGGACGGACCCTAATGAAAAACTGTTTTTT
TRBJ1-6,TRBV15,medium-sized,TRBD1,CATSSRQGARSPLHF,TGTGCCACCAGCAGCCGACAGGGAGCCCGCTCACCCCTCCACTTT
TRBJ2-3,TRBV7-8,NA,TRBD2,CASSSLQGGGMTDTQYF,TGTGCCAGCAGCTCACTCCAGGGCGGGGGGATGACAGATACGCAGTATTTT
TRBJ1-2,TRBV5-6,many,TRBD1,CASSLGLGTGYYGYTF,TGTGCCAGCAGCTTAGGACTTGGGACAGGGTACTATGGCTACACCTTC
TRBJ2-5,TRBV5-1,many,TRBD1,CASSPGQQETQYF,TGCGCCAGCAGCCCGGGACAGCAAGAGACCCAGTACTTC
TRBJ1-3,TRBV5-1,many,NA,CASSLDGAVSGNTIYF,TGCGCCAGCAGCTTGGATGGGGCCGTCTCTGGAAACACCATATATTTT
TRBJ2-4,TRBV14,NA,TRBD1,CASSQVSRDRDLPRNIQYF,TGTGCCAGCAGCCAAGTTTCCCGTGACAGGGACCTTCCTCGAAACATTCAGTACTTC
TRBJ2-7,TRBV19,many,NA,CASSIKGSWHEQYF,TGTGCCAGTAGTATAAAGGGGAGCTGGCACGAGCAGTACTTC
TRBJ2-7,TRBV14,NA,NA,CASRLGTSDSYEQYF,TGTGCCAGCAGACTGGGGACATCGGACTCCTACGAGCAGTACTTC
TRBJ1-5,TRBV5-1,many,TRBD1,CASSEGQNSNQPQHF,TGCGCCAGCAGCGAGGGACAGAATAGCAATCAGCCCCAGCATTTT
TRBJ2-7,TRBV6-5,many,NA,CASSFRDSYSYEQYF,TGTGCCAGCAGTTTTCGGGACTCCTACTCCTACGAGCAGTACTTC
TRBJ2-1,TRBV24-1,few,TRBD2,CATSDSSGGNNEQFF,TGTGCCACCAGTGATTCTAGCGGGGGTAACAATGAGCAGTTCTTC
TRBJ1-2,TRBV27,few,NA,CASSLFTGSAGYTF,TGTGCCAGCAGTTTATTCACAGGGTCGGCTGGCTACACCTTC
TRBJ1-1,TRBV5-1,many,NA,CASSAGAVNTEAFF,TGCGCCAGCAGCGCCGGGGCCGTGAACACTGAAGCTTTCTTT
TRBJ2-1,TRBV6-1,NA,TRBD1,CASSATGTGAYNEQFF,TGTGCCAGCAGTGCAACCGGGACAGGGGCCTACAATGAGCAGTTCTTC
TRBJ2-7,TRBV2,NA,NA,CARKAGSSYEQYF,TGTGCCCGCAAGGCCGGGAGCTCCTACGAGCAGTACTTC
TRBJ1-4,TRBV7-8,few,NA,CASSPVATNEKLFF,TGTGCCAGCAGCCCAGTAGCAACTAATGAAAAACTGTTTTTT
TRBJ2-3,TRBV5-1,NA,TRBD2,CASSWTSGSTDTQYF,TGCGCCAGCAGCTGGACTAGCGGAAGCACAGATACGCAGTATTTT
TRBJ2-1,TRBV15,few,NA,CATSGGSAPLGNEQFF,TGTGCCACCAGCGGAGGGAGTGCCCCCCTGGGCAATGAGCAGTTCTTC
TRBJ1-4,TRBV24-1,NA,NA,CATSDPTRGVQEKLFF,TGTGCCACCAGTGATCCAACCCGGGGCGTTCAGGAAAAACTGTTTTTT
TRBJ1-1,TRBV7-8,NA,NA,CASSGRVSTEAFF,TGTGCCAGCAGCGGGAGGGTGTCCACTGAAGCTTTCTTT
TRBJ2-1,TRBV2,NA,TRBD2,CASLDPGLEIHEQFF,TGTGCCAGCCTGGATCCGGGACTAGAGATACATGAGCAGTTCTTC
TRBJ1-2,TRBV24-1,many,NA,CATSDLVGGYTF,TGTGCCACCAGTGACCTCGTGGGAGGCTACACCTTC
TRBJ2-7,TRBV15,many,TRBD2,CATSRVRASGPYEQYF,TGTGCCACCAGCAGAGTCAGGGCTAGCGGGCCCTACGAGCAGTACTTC
TRBJ1-6,TRBV6-5,NA,NA,CASSHSCGNSPLHF,TGTGCCAGCAGTCACTCATGCGGGAATTCACCCCTCCACTTT
TRBJ1-3,TRBV6-1,many,TRBD1,CASADRGSGNTIYF,TGTGCCAGCGCGGACAGGGGGTCTGGAAACACCATATATTTT
TRBJ2-3,TRBV20-1,few,NA,CSARYTGRTDTQYF,TGCAGTGCTAGATACACAGGGCGCACAGATACGCAGTATTTT
TRBJ1-3,TRBV7-8,once,NA,CASSSARVLRGNTIYF,TGTGCCAGCAGCTCGGCCAGGGTCCTCCGAGGAAACACCATATATTTT
TRBJ1-5,TRBV9,once,NA,CASSVGAGRSNQPQHF,TGTGCCAGCAGCGTTGGGGCAGGGAGAAGCAATCAGCCCCAGCATTTT
TRBJ2-4,TRBV10-3,many,TRBD1,CAIRGQGDIQYF,TGTGCCATCAGGGGACAGGGAGACATTCAGTACTTC
TRBJ2-1,TRBV24-1,NA,TRBD1,CATSGPGQGSYSEQFF,TGTGCCACCAGTGGTCCGGGACAGGGTTCCTACAGTGAGCAGTTCTTC
TRBJ2-3,TRBV29-1,NA,TRBD1,CSVGGQGLCTDTQYF,TGCAGCGTTGGGGGACAGGGCCTTTGCACAGATACGCAGTATTTT
TRBJ1-5,TRBV10-3,few,NA,CAISAVSLTNQPQHF,TGTGCCATCAGTGCCGTCTCCTTGACAAATCAGCCCCAGCATTTT
TRBJ2-1,TRBV7-8,NA,TRBD2,CASSLVRSSGPNEQFF,TGTGCCAGCAGCTTAGTAAGATCTAGCGGGCCCAATGAGCAGTTCTTC
TRBJ2-6,TRBV20-1,many,NA,CSASSGDRSSGANVLTF,TGCAGTGCTAGTAGTGGGGACCGCAGCTCTGGGGCCAACGTCCTGACTTTC
TRBJ2-5,TRBV10-3,NA,NA,CAIGDGVGETQYF,TGTGCCATCGGTGATGGGGTAGGGGAGACCCAGTACTTC
TRBJ1-6,TRBV24-1,few,NA,CATSDGTRDNSPLHF,TGTGCCACCAGTGACGGTACACGCGATAATTCACCCCTCCACTTT
TRBJ2-7,TRBV19,NA,TRBD1,CASSTAGGGFEQYF,TGTGCCAGTAGTACCGCAGGGGGCGGGTTCGAGCAGTACTTC
TRBJ2-7,TRBV20-1,NA,NA,CSVTRGDTFYEQYF,TGCAGTGTCACCCGGGGGGACACCTTCTACGAGCAGTACTTC
TRBJ1-6,TRBV7-3,many,NA,CASSFSLKSPLHF,TGTGCCAGCAGCTTTTCCCTTAAATCACCCCTCCACTTT
TRBJ1-2,TRBV12-3/TRBV12-4,NA,TRBD1,CASSQGTGDYGYTF,TGTGCCAGCAGTCAAGGGACAGGGGACTATGGCTACACCTTC
TRBJ2-7,TRBV14,NA,NA,CASSHPTRGADEQYF,TGTGCCAGCAGCCACCCCACCAGGGGGGCCGACGAGCAGTACTTC
TRBJ1-1,TRBV12-5,NA,NA,CASGLLEWAPNTEAFF,TGTGCCAGTGGTTTGCTAGAATGGGCCCCTAACACTGAAGCTTTCTTT
TRBJ1-1,TRBV19,NA,TRBD1,CASSPGQGKAFF,TGTGCCAGTAGTCCCGGACAGGGCAAAGCTTTCTTT
TRBJ2-7,TRBV20-1,NA,TRBD2,CSAGLAEPEQYF,TGCAGTGCTGGACTAGCGGAACCCGAGCAGTACTTC
TRBJ2-1,TRBV2,NA,NA,CALLGPRVGGNNEQFF,TGTGCCCTCCTCGGACCACGAGTCGGGGGAAACAATGAGCAGTTCTTC